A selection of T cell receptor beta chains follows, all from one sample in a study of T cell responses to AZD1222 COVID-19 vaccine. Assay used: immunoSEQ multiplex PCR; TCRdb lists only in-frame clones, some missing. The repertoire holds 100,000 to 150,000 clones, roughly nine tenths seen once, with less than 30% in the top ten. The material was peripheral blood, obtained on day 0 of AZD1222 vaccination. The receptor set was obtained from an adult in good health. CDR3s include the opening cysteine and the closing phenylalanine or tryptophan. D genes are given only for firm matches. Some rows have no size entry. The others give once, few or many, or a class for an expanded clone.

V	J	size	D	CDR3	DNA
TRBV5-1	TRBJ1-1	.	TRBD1	CASSLSAGGADTEAFF	TGCGCCAGCAGCTTGTCGGCAGGGGGTGCGGACACTGAAGCTTTCTTT
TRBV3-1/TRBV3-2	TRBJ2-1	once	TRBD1	CASRPTGTNNEQFF	TGTGCCAGCAGGCCGACAGGGACAAACAATGAGCAGTTCTTC
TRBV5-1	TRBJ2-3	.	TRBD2	CASTWTSPTDTQYF	TGCGCCAGCACATGGACTAGTCCCACAGATACGCAGTATTTT
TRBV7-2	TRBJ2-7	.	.	CASSLEPSATLNYEQYF	TGTGCCAGCAGCTTAGAGCCTAGCGCGACCTTAAACTACGAGCAGTACTTC
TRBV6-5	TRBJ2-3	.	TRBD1	CASGRGRNTDTQYF	TGTGCCAGCGGCAGGGGGCGAAACACAGATACGCAGTATTTT
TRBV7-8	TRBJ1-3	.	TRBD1	CASSLVPTGPGNTIYF	TGTGCCAGCAGCTTAGTACCGACAGGGCCTGGAAACACCATATATTTT
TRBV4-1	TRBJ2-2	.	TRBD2	CASSRSGLAGNTGELFF	TGCGCCAGCAGCCGATCCGGACTAGCGGGTAACACCGGGGAGCTGTTTTTT
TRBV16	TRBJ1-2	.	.	CASSQEAAPNYGYTF	TGTGCCAGCAGCCAAGAGGCAGCGCCGAACTATGGCTACACCTTC
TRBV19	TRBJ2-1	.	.	CASSIGGRGTERNEQFF	TGTGCCAGTAGTATAGGGGGCCGGGGGACAGAGAGAAATGAGCAGTTCTTC
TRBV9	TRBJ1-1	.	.	CASSVVQGNTEAFF	TGTGCCAGCAGCGTAGTTCAGGGGAACACTGAAGCTTTCTTT
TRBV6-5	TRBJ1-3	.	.	CASSYNEPSGNTIYF	TGTGCCAGCAGTTATAACGAGCCCTCTGGAAACACCATATATTTT
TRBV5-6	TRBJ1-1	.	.	CASSLGPSLEAFF	TGTGCCAGCAGCTTGGGTCCCAGCCTTGAAGCTTTCTTT
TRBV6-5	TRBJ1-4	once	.	CASRGDWGTNEKLFF	TGTGCCAGCAGGGGGGACTGGGGTACTAATGAAAAACTGTTTTTT
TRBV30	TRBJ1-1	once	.	CAWSRRLDGMNTEAFF	TGTGCCTGGAGTAGAAGGCTTGACGGAATGAACACTGAAGCTTTCTTT
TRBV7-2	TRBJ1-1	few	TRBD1	CASSSYRGETEAFF	TGTGCCAGCAGCTCGTACAGGGGGGAGACTGAAGCTTTCTTT
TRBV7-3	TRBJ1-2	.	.	CASSPAGGLGYTF	TGTGCCAGCAGCCCCGCCGGGGGTTTAGGCTACACCTTC
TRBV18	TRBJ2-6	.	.	CASSPPGGGGAPGANVLTF	TGTGCCAGCTCACCCCCCGGGGGAGGGGGAGCCCCTGGGGCCAACGTCCTGACTTTC
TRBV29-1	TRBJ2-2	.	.	CSVGKVSGELFF	TGCAGCGTTGGGAAGGTTTCCGGGGAGCTGTTTTTT
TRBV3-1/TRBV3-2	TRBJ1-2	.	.	CASSQVGEGYTF	TGTGCCAGCAGCCAAGTAGGGGAGGGCTACACCTTC
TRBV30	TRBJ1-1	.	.	CAGWGAYGAFF	TGTGCCGGCTGGGGGGCATATGGAGCTTTCTTT
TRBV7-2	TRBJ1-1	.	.	CASSSGPATEAFF	TGTGCCAGCAGCTCCGGGCCGGCAACTGAAGCTTTCTTT
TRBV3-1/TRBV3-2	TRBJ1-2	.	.	CASSHSAGDGYTF	TGTGCCAGCAGCCATTCGGCGGGGGATGGCTACACCTTC
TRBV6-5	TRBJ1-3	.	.	CASRSTGNTIYF	TGTGCCAGCAGGTCAACTGGAAACACCATATATTTT
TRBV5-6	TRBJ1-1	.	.	CASSWGPEAFF	TGTGCCAGCAGCTGGGGACCTGAAGCTTTCTTT
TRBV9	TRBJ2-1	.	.	CASSVVGGHYNEQFF	TGTGCCAGCAGCGTAGTAGGGGGGCACTACAATGAGCAGTTCTTC
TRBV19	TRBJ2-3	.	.	CASTSGSSQYF	.
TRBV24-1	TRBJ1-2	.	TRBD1	CATSDWNTGGAYGYTF	TGTGCCACCAGTGATTGGAACACAGGGGGCGCATATGGCTACACCTTC
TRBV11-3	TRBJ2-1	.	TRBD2	CASSSGGGTHNEQFF	TGTGCCAGCAGCTCGGGGGGAGGAACACACAATGAGCAGTTCTTC
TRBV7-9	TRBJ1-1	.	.	CASSLGGVRSNTEAFF	TGTGCCAGCAGCTTAGGAGGGGTCAGGTCGAACACTGAAGCTTTCTTT
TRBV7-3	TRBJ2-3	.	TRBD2	CASSPGLATDTQYF	TGTGCCAGCAGCCCGGGACTAGCGACAGATACGCAGTATTTT
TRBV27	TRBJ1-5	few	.	CASSYTYNQPQHF	TGTGCCAGCAGTTACACCTACAATCAGCCCCAGCATTTT
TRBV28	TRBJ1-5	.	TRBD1	CASSRTGPGNQPQHF	TGTGCCAGCAGTCGGACAGGGCCGGGCAATCAGCCCCAGCATTTT
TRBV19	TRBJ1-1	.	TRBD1	CASSPRTGIGTEAFF	TGTGCCAGTAGTCCTCGGACAGGGATAGGGACTGAAGCTTTCTTT
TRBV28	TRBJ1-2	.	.	CASSASRTDPPGYTF	TGTGCCAGCAGTGCCTCCCGGACAGACCCCCCTGGCTACACCTTC
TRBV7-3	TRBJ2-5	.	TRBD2	CASSFSGRAGETQYF	TGTGCCAGCAGCTTCAGCGGGAGGGCCGGGGAGACCCAGTACTTC
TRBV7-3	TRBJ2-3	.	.	CASSLGGQGTDTQYF	TGTGCCAGCAGCTTAGGGGGGCAGGGCACAGATACGCAGTATTTT
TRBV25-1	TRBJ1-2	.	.	CASSDGAVNYGYTF	TGTGCCAGCAGTGACGGGGCGGTAAACTATGGCTACACCTTC
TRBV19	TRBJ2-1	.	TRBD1	CASSTRQGKGNEQFF	TGTGCCAGTAGTACACGACAGGGAAAAGGAAATGAGCAGTTCTTC
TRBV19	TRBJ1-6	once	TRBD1	CASSMDRGPDSPLHF	TGTGCCAGTAGTATGGACAGGGGGCCTGATTCACCCCTCCACTTT
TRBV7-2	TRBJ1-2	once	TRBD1	CASSPTAGGERAIYGYTF	TGTGCCAGCAGCCCCACGGCAGGGGGCGAAAGGGCTATCTATGGCTACACCTTC
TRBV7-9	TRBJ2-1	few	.	CASSPAGSAWDEQFF	TGTGCCAGCAGCCCCGCGGGTAGCGCCTGGGATGAGCAGTTCTTC
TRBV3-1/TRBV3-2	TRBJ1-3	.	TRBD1	CASSRQGAGNTIYF	TGTGCCAGCAGCCGGCAGGGGGCTGGAAACACCATATATTTT
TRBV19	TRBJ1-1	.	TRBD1	CASSLRTGVQGTEAFF	TGTGCCAGTAGTCTAAGGACAGGGGTTCAGGGCACTGAAGCTTTCTTT
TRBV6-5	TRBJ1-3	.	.	CASSLGWAPAGNTIYF	TGTGCCAGCAGTTTGGGTTGGGCTCCGGCGGGAAACACCATATATTTT
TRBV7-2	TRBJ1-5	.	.	CASSLAFGQPQHF	TGTGCCAGCAGCTTAGCGTTCGGACAGCCCCAGCATTTT
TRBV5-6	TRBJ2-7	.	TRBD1	CASSLVGQGRREQYF	TGTGCCAGCAGCTTGGTGGGACAGGGGAGGAGGGAGCAGTACTTC
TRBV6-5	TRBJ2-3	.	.	CASRGPGDTQYF	TGTGCCAGCAGGGGACCGGGGGATACGCAGTATTTT
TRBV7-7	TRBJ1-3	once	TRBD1	CASSLGQGDTIYF	TGTGCCAGCAGCTTAGGACAGGGAGACACCATATATTTT
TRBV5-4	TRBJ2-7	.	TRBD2	CASSAGEWASYEQYF	TGTGCCAGCAGCGCGGGAGAGTGGGCAAGCTACGAGCAGTACTTC
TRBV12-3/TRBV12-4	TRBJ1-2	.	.	CASSARYGYTF	TGTGCCAGCAGTGCTAGGTATGGCTACACCTTC
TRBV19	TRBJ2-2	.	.	CASSTWPGGAGELFF	TGTGCCAGTAGTACTTGGCCCGGGGGTGCGGGGGAGCTGTTTTTT
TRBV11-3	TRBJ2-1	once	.	CASSLGQGGYNEQFF	TGTGCCAGCAGCTTAGGTCAGGGCGGGTACAATGAGCAGTTCTTC
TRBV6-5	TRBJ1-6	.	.	CASNMRQNSPLHF	TGTGCCAGCAATATGAGACAGAATTCACCCCTCCACTTT
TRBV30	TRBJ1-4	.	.	CAWSEGRAREKLFF	TGTGCCTGGAGTGAGGGACGGGCTCGGGAAAAACTGTTTTTT
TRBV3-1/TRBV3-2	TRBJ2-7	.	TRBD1	CASSQGQGEQYF	TGTGCCAGCAGCCAGGGACAGGGCGAGCAGTACTTC
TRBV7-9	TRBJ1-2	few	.	CASSEPYTF	TGTGCCAGCAGCGAACCCTACACCTTC
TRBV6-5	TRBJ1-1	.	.	CASMRVMNTEAFF	TGTGCCAGCATGCGGGTAATGAACACTGAAGCTTTCTTT